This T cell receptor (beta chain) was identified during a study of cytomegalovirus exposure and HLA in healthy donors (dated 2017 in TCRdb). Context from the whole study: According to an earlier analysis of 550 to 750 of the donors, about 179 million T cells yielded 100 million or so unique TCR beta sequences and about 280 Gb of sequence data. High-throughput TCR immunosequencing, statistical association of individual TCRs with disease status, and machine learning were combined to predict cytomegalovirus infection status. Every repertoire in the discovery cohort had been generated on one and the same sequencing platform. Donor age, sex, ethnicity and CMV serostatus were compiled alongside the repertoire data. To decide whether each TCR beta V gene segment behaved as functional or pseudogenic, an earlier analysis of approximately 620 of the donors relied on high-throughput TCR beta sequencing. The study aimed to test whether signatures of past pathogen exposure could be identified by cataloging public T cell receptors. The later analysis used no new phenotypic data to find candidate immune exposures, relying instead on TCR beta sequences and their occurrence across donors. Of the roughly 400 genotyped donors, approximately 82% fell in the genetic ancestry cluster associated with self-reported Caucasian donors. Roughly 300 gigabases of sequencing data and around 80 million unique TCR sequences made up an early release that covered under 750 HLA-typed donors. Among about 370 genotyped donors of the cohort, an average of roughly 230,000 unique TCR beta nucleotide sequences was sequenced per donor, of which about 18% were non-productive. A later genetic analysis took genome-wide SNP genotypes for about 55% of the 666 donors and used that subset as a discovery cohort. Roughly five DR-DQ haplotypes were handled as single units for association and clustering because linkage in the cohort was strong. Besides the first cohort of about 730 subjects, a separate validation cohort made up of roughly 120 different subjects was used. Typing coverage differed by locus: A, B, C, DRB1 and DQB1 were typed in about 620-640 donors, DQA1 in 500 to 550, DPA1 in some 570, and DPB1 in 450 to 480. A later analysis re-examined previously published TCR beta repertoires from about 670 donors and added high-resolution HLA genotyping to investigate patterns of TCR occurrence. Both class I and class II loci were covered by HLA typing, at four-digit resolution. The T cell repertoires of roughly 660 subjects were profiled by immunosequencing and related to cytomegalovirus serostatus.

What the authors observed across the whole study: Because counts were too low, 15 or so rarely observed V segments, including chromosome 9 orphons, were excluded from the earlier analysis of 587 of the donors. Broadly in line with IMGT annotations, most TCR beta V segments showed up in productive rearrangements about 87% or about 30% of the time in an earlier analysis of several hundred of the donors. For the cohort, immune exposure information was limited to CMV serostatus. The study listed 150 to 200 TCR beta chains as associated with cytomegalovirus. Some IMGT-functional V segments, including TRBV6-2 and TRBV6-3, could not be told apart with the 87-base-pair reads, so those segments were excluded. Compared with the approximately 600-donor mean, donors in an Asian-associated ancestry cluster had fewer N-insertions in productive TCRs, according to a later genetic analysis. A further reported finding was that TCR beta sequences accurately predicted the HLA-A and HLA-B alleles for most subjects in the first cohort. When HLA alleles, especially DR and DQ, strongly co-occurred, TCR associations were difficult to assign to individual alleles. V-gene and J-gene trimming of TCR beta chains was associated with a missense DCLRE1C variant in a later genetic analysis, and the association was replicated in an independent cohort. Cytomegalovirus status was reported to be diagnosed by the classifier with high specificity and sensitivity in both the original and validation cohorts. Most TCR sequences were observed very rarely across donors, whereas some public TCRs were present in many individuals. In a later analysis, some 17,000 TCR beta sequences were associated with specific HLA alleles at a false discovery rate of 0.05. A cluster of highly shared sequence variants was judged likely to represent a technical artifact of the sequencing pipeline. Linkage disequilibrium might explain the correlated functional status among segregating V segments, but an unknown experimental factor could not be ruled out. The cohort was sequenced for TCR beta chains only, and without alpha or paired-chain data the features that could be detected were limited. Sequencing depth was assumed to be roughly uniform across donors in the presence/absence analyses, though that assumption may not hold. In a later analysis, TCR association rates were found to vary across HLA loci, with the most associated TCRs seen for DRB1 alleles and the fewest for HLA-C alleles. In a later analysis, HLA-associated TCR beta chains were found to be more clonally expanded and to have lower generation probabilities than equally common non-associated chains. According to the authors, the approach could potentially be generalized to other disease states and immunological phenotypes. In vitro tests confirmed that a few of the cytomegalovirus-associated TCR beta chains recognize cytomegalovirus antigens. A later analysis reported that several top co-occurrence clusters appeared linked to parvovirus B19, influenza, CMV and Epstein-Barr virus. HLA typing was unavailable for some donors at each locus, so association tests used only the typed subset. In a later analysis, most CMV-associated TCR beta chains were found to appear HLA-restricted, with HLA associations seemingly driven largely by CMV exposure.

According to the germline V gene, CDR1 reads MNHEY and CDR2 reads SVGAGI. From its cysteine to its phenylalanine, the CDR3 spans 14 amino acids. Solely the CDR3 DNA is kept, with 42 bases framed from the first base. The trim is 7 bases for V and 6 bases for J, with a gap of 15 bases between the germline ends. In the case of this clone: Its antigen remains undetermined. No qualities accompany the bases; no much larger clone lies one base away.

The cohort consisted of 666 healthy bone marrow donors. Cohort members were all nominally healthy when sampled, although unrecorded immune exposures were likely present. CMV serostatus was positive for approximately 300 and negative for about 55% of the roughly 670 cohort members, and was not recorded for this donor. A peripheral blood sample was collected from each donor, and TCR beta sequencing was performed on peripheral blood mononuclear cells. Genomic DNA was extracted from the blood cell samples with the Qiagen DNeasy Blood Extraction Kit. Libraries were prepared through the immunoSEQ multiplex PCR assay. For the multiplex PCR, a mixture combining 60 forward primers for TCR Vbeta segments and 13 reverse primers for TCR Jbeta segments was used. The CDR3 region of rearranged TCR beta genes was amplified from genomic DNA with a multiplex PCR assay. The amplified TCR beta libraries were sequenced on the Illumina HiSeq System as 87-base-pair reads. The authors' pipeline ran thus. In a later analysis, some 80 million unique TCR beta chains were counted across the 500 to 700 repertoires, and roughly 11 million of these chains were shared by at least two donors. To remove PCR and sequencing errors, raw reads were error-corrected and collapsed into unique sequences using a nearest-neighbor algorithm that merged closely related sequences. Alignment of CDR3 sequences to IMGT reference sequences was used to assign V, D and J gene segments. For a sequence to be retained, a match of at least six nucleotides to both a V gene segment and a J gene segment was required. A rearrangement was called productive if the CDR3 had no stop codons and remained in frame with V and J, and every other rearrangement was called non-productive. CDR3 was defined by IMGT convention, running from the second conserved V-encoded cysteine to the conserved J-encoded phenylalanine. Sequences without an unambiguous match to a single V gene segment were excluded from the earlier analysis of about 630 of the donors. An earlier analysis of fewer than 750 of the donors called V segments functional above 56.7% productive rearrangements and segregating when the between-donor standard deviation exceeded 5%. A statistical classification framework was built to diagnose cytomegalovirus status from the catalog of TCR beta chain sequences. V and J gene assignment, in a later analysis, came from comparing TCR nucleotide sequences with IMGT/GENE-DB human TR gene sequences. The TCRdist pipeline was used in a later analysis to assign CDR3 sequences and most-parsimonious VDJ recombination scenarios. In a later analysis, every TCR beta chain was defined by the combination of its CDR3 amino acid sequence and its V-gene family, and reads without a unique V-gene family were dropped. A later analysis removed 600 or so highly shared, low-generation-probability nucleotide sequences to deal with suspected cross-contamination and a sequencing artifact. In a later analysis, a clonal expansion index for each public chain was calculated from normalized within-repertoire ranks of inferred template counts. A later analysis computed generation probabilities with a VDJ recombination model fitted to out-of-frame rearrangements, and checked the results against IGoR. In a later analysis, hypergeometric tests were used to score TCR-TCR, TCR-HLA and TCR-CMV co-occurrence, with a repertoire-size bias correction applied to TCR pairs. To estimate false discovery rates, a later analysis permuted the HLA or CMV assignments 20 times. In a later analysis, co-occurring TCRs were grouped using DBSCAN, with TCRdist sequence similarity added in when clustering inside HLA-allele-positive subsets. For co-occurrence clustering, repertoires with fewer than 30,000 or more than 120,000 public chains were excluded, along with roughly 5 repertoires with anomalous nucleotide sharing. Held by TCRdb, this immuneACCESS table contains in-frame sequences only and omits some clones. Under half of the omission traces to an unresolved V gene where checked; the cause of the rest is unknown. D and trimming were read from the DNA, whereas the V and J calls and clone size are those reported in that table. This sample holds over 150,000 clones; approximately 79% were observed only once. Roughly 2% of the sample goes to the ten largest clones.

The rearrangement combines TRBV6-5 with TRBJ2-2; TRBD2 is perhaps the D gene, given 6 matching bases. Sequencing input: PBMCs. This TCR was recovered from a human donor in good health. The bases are TGTGCCAGCACCCAATGGGGGGTGGCCGGGGAGCTGTTTTTT. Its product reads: CASTQWGVAGELFF.